These T cell receptor beta chains were read from a single sample in a study of T cell responses to AZD1222 COVID-19 vaccine. Method: immunoSEQ multiplex PCR; TCRdb's copy keeps in-frame clones and lacks some. Among 150,000 to 190,000 clones listed, over 80% were seen once. Sequenced material: peripheral blood, taken 28 days after the second AZD1222 dose. Every receptor here comes from an adult who received the AZD1222 COVID-19 vaccine. Each CDR3 is given with its conserved first and last residue.

TRBV5-4	TRBJ2-3	CASSSGTSGRNTDTQYF
TRBV28	TRBJ1-2	CASSFAELNYGYTF
TRBV27	TRBJ1-1	CASSLKAPPGGEAFF
TRBV7-2	TRBJ2-5	CASSLEAGGQETQYF
TRBV4-3	TRBJ2-6	CASSQDRDRIGSGANVLTF
TRBV7-8	TRBJ2-3	CASSFGTSRATDTQYF
TRBV2	TRBJ1-1	CASQGEHTEAFF
TRBV27	TRBJ2-2	CASSKAGSTGELFF
TRBV28	TRBJ1-1	CASSSTSVGAEAFF
TRBV9	TRBJ1-3	CASSGLGTASGNTIYF
TRBV19	TRBJ2-3	CASALAGGDTQYF
TRBV19	TRBJ1-2	CASSIIQDNYGYTF
TRBV20-1	TRBJ2-1	CSASLIVGGAGEQFF
TRBV9	TRBJ2-2	CASSVTSGGSNTGELFF
TRBV19	TRBJ2-1	CASSTTNWDNEQFF
TRBV5-4	TRBJ2-3	CASRKTSGNTDTQYF
TRBV28	TRBJ1-2	CASKSGLGYTF
TRBV14	TRBJ2-1	CASSQGPVPGLAGGSSYNEQFF
TRBV7-3	TRBJ2-2	CASRKDANTGELFF
TRBV1	TRBJ2-1	CTSIPSRARYNEQFF
TRBV28	TRBJ1-1	CASSSFGGRSEAFF
TRBV9	TRBJ2-7	CASSVGLAGQGRDEQYF
TRBV7-2	TRBJ1-5	CASSPPLRTGRGSNQPQHF
TRBV7-9	TRBJ2-2	CASNTLGSEELFF
TRBV18	TRBJ1-6	CASSPSSGTGGLNSPLHF
TRBV11-2	TRBJ1-1	CASSVIRGKAFF
TRBV9	TRBJ2-1	CASSVSGRPLYNEQFF
TRBV6-5	TRBJ1-5	CASSSRGLQPQHF
TRBV18	TRBJ2-1	CASSGDLYNEQFF
TRBV28	TRBJ1-1	CATARGGVTTEAFF
TRBV5-5	TRBJ2-7	CASSSGYEQYF
TRBV7-9	TRBJ2-1	CASSPRGQDEQFF
TRBV1	TRBJ2-3	CTSSQDYGTDTQYF
TRBV4-2	TRBJ2-2	CASSPRRAHTGELFF
TRBV3-1/TRBV3-2	TRBJ2-7	CASSQDREAGARGEQYF
TRBV4-3	TRBJ1-2	CASSQDQGIGGYTF
TRBV7-2	TRBJ1-5	CASSLGIIWNQPQHF
TRBV5-4	TRBJ2-1	CASSLADRESFF
TRBV7-2	TRBJ1-6	CASSSDGTPYNSPLHF
TRBV5-1	TRBJ1-4	CASSLGQGNEKLFF
TRBV5-4	TRBJ2-7	CASSLETGFHEQYF
TRBV19	TRBJ2-1	CASSFDSYNEQFF
TRBV28	TRBJ2-7	CASSPPGVTSYEQYF
TRBV19	TRBJ1-3	CASFSYSGNTIYF